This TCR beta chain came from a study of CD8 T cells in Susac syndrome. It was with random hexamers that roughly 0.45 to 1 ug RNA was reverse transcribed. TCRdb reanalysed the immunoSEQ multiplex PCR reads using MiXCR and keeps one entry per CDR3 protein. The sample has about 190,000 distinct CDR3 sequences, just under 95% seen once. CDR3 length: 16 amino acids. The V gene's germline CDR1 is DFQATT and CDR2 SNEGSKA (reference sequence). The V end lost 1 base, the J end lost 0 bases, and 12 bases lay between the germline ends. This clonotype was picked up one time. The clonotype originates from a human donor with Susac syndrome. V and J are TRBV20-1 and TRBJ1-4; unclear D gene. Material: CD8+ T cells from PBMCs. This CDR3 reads CSARVAASTTNEKLFF. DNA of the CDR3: TGCAGTGCTAGAGTGGCAGCCTCAACAACTAATGAAAAACTGTTTTTT.